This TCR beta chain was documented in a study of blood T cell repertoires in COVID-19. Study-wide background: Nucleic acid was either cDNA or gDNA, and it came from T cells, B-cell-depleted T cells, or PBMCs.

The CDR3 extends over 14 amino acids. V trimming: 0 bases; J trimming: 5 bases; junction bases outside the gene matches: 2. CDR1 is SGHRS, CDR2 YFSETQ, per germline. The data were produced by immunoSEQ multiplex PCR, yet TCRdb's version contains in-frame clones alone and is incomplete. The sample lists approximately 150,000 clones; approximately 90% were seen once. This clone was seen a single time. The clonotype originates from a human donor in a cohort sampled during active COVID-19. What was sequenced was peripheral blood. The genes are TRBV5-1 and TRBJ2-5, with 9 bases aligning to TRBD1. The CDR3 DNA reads TGCGCCAGCAGCTTGGGACAGGGGGACGAGACCCAGTACTTC. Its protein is CASSLGQGDETQYF.